The 14 T cell receptor beta chains reported below all come from one sample, sequenced in a study of T cell responses to AZD1222 COVID-19 vaccine (dated by TCRdb to about 2021). The library came from the immunoSEQ multiplex PCR assay. Drawn from immuneACCESS, this table holds only the in-frame rearrangements with V and J called that TCRdb kept. Clones are partly lost; checked studies trace under half to an unresolved V gene and leave the rest unexplained. This sample comprises some 130,000 clones, approximately 90% of them detected only once. The ten most abundant clones make up 6.5% to 9% of the sample. This sample's time point label indicates: baseline before first vaccination. The sequencing used peripheral blood, collected on day 0 of AZD1222 vaccination. The receptors originated from an adult in good health.

The chain has TRBV7-2 and TRBJ2-7, with a tentative D call TRBD2 (6 bases). The CDR3 spans 15 residues. V lost 2 bases, J lost 3 bases, and 14 bases lay in between. Per germline, CDR1 SGHTA and CDR2 FQGNSA. CDR3 in amino acids: CASSLPPAGGYEQYF. The CDR3 DNA reads TGTGCCAGCAGCTTACCCCCCGCCGGGGGCTACGAGCAGTACTTC.

The rearrangement uses TRBV6-8 and TRBJ1-1; D is perhaps TRBD1 (6 bases). Germline V lookup: CDR1 MNHGY, CDR2 SAAAGT. Trimming removed 0 bases from V and 2 bases from J, with 16 bases in between. This CDR3 is 17 amino acids long. The DNA of the CDR3 is TGTGCCAGCAGTTACTCCAGGGGACTTGTTAAAAACACTGAAGCTTTCTTT. Translation gives CASSYSRGLVKNTEAFF.

The chain couples TRBV3-1 (or the pseudogene TRBV3-2) to TRBJ1-1, with D perhaps TRBD1 (5 bases). The CDR3 is 16 amino acids. With 4 bases removed from V and 4 bases from J, the gap between germline ends came to 19 bases. From germline, CDR1 is LGHDT and CDR2 YNNKEL (reference sequence). The CDR3 DNA sequence: TGTGCCAGCAGCCGGGGGGAGGGAAGATTCGTCACTGAAGCTTTCTTT. Translated: CASSRGEGRFVTEAFF.

J is TRBJ2-7 and V is TRBV6-5, with 7 bases fitting TRBD2. The V and J ends lost 2 bases and 0 bases, in that order; junction bases with no gene match: 4. The CDR3 has 15 amino acids. Germline V gene sequence: CDR1 MNHEY, CDR2 SVGAGI. The CDR3 DNA reads TGTGCCAGCAGTTACGGCAGGGAGGGCTCCTACGAGCAGTACTTC. It codes for CASSYGREGSYEQYF.

The CDR3 coding sequence is TGTGCCAGCAGCCAACGGGGAAGCAATCAGCCCCAGCATTTT. As protein: CASSQRGSNQPQHF. The chain joins TRBV7-9 to TRBJ1-5, with D unclear. The CDR3 loop spans 14 amino acids. Trimming removed 5 bases at V and 1 base at J, with 9 bases between. Per germline, CDR1 SEHNR and CDR2 FQNEAQ (reference sequence).

The chain is built from TRBV7-9 and TRBJ1-1; D not certain. Germline V lookup: CDR1 SEHNR, CDR2 FQNEAQ (reference sequence). Trimming stripped 0 bases from V and 0 bases from J, with 14 bases between. This CDR3 has 17 residues. The CDR3 is CASSLAATSDMNTEAFF. The CDR3 DNA follows: TGTGCCAGCAGCTTAGCGGCGACCTCAGACATGAACACTGAAGCTTTCTTT.

The J gene is TRBJ2-7, the V gene TRBV10-3; TRBD1 agrees at 7 bases. The CDR3 is 15 amino acids. The ends lost 4 bases at V and 0 bases at J; junction bases unmatched: 6. The germline V gene has CDR1 ENHRY and CDR2 SYGVKD. CDR3 in amino acids: CAISGGTESSYEQYF. DNA for the CDR3: TGTGCCATCAGTGGGGGGACAGAATCCTCCTACGAGCAGTACTTC.

CDR3 amino acids: CASSLYTSPDFNYGYTF. The CDR3 coding sequence is TGCGCCAGCAGCTTGTATACGTCACCCGATTTTAACTATGGCTACACCTTC. The chain recombines TRBV5-1 with TRBJ1-2; D is undetermined. Trimming removed 1 base at V and 1 base at J, with 17 bases between. CDR3 length: 17 amino acids. CDR1 is SGHRS, CDR2 YFSETQ, per germline. Filled out from reference TRBV5-1 and TRBJ1-2, the complete variable domain reads KAGVTQTPRYLIKTRGQQVTLSCSPISGHRSVSWYQQTPGQGLQFLFEYFSETQRNKGNFPGRFSGRQFSNSRSEMNVSTLELGDSALYLCASSLYTSPDFNYGYTFGSGTRLTVV.

The chain is built from TRBV3-1 (or the pseudogene TRBV3-2) and TRBJ2-1; no clear D. Germline CDR1 reads LGHDT; CDR2 reads YNNKEL (reference sequence). This CDR3 has 15 amino acids. V lost 0 bases and J 0 bases, leaving 6 bases between the germline ends. This CDR3 reads CASSQELPSYNEQFF. As DNA, the CDR3 is TGTGCCAGCAGCCAAGAGCTACCCTCCTACAATGAGCAGTTCTTC.

The chain uses TRBV5-1 and TRBJ1-4; D is unresolved. V lost 4 bases and J lost 4, with 5 bases in between. The CDR3 spans 12 residues. CDR1 SGHRS and CDR2 YFSETQ come from the germline V gene. The CDR3 nucleotides are TGCGCCAGCAGCCGGGATAATGAAAAACTGTTTTTT. Encoded protein: CASSRDNEKLFF.

V usage is TRBV27 and J usage is TRBJ1-2; unclear D gene. The germline V and J ends were trimmed by 6 bases and 8 bases, with 13 bases remaining between them. CDR1 and CDR2 from the germline V gene are MNHEY and SMNVEV (reference sequence). The CDR3 contains 12 residues. The CDR3 DNA reads TGTGCCAGCAGCGATTATACGGCGGGCTACACCTTC. It yields the protein CASSDYTAGYTF.

The chain couples TRBV5-8 to TRBJ2-2; the D gene could be TRBD1 or TRBD2 (5 bases each). This CDR3 is 13 amino acids long. Germline V gene lookup returns CDR1 SGHTS and CDR2 YDEGEE. V was cut by 2 bases and J by 7 bases, with 9 bases left in between. The CDR3 nucleotides read TGTGCCAGCAGCTTCCGAGGGGTCGGGGAGCTGTTTTTT. This encodes CASSFRGVGELFF.

V gene TRBV29-1 combines with J gene TRBJ1-1, with TRBD1 as a possible D gene (6 bases). The CDR3 is 12 amino acids. CDR1 SQVTM and CDR2 ANQGSEA come from the germline V gene. The ends were cut back, 6 bases at V and 7 bases at J, with 15 bases in the middle. The CDR3 is CSVGGDIVEAFF. The CDR3 nucleotides read TGCAGCGTGGGTGGGGACATAGTTGAAGCTTTCTTT.

This chain uses TRBV28 with TRBJ1-2, with 12 bases matching TRBD1. The junction had 5 bases not matched to a gene; V was cut back by 5 bases and J by 4 bases. The CDR3 sequence is 15 residues long. Germline V gives CDR1 MDHEN, CDR2 SYDVKM. CDR3 nucleotides: TGTGCCAGCAGTACAGGGACAGGGGGCGGCTATGGCTACACCTTC. Translation gives CASSTGTGGGYGYTF.